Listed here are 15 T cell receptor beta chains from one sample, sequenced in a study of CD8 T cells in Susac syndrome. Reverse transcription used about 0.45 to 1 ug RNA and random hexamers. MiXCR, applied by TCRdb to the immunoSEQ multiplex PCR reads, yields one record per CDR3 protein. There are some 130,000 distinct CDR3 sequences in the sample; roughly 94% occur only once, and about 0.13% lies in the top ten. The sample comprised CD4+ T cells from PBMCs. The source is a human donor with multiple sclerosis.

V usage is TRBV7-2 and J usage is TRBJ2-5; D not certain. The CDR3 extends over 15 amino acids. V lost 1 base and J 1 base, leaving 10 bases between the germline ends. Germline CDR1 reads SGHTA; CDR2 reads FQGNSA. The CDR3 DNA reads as TGTGCCAGCAGCTTAGTTTGGGCAGGCCAAGAGACCCAGTACTTC. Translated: CASSLVWAGQETQYF.

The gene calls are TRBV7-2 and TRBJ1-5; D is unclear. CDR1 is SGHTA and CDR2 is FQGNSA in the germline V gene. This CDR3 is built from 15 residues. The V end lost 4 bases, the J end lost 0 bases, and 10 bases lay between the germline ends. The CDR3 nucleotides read TGTGCCAGCAGCTCGGGCTCCGATAGCAATCAGCCCCAGCATTTT. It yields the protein CASSSGSDSNQPQHF.

The DNA for the CDR3 is TGTGCCAGCGCTCTCGGGGCAGCTGGAAACACCATATATTTT. Residues: CASALGAAGNTIYF. The rearrangement joins TRBV7-3 to TRBJ1-3; D might be TRBD1 (5 bases). The CDR3 extends over 14 amino acids. In germline, CDR1 is SGHTA, CDR2 FQGTGA. Trimming left V 8 bases short and J 2 bases short, with 13 bases between.

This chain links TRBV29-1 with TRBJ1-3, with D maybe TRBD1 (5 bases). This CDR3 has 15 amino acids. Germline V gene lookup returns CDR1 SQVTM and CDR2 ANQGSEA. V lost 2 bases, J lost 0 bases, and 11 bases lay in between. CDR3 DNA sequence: TGCAGCGTTGAACCGGGACGGTCCTCTGGAAACACCATATATTTT. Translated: CSVEPGRSSGNTIYF.

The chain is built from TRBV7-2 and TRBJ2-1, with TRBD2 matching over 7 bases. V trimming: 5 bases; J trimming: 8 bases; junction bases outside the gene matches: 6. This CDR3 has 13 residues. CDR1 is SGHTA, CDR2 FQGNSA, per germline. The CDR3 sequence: CASSRSGGDEQFF. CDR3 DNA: TGTGCCAGCAGCCGATCGGGGGGAGATGAGCAGTTCTTC.

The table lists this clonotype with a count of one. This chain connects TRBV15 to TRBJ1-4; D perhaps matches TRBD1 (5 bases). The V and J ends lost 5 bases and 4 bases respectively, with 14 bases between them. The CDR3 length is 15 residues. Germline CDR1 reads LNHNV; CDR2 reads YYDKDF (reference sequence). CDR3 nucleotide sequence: TGTGCCACCAGCCTACGGGGCCAATTTAATGAAAAACTGTTTTTT. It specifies CATSLRGQFNEKLFF.

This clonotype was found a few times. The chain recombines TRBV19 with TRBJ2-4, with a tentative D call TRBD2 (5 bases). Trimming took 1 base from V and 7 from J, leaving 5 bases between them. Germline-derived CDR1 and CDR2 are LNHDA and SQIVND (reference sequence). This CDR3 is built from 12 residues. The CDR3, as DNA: TGTGCCAGTAGTATAGGAGGGAACATTCAGTACTTC. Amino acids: CASSIGGNIQYF.

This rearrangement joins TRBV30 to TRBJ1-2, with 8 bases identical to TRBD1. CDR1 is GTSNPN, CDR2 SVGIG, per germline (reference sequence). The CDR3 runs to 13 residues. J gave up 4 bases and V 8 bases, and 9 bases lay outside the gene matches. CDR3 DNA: TGTGCCCTCCAGGGGGCGCTGGTCTATGGCTACACCTTC. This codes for CALQGALVYGYTF.

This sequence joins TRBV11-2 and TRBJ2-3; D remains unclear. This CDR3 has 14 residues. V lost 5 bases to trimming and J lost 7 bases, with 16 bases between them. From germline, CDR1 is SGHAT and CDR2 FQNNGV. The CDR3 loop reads CASSLIATEYTQYF. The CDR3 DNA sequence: TGTGCCAGCAGCCTCATCGCGACTGAGTATACGCAGTATTTT. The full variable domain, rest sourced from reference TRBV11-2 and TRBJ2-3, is EAGVAQSPRYKIIEKRQSVAFWCNPISGHATLYWYQQILGQGPKLLIQFQNNGVVDDSQLPKDRFSAERLKGVDSTLKIQPAKLEDSAVYLCASSLIATEYTQYFGPGTRLTVL.

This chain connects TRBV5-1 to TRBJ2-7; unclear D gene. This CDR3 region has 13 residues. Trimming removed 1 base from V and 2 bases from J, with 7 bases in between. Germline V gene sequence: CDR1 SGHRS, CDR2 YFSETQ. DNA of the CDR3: TGCGCCAGCAGCTTGACGGAGACCTACGAGCAGTACTTC. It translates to CASSLTETYEQYF.

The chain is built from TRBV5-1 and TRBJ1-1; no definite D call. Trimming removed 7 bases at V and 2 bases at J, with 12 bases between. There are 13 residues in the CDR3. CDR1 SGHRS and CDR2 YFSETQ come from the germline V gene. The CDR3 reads CASGMGLNTEAFF. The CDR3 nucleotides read TGCGCCAGCGGGATGGGTTTAAACACTGAAGCTTTCTTT.

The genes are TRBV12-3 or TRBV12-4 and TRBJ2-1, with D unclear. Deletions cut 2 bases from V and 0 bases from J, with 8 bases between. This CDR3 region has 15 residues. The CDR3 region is CASSLRVRSYNEQFF. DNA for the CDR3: TGTGCCAGCAGTTTACGGGTTCGCTCCTACAATGAGCAGTTCTTC.

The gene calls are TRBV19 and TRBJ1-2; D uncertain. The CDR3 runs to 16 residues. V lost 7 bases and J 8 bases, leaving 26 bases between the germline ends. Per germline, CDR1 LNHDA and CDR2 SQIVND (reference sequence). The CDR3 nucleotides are TGTGCCAGTACTTATTCATCGACCGCGAGAGGACTGGGCTACACCTTC. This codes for CASTYSSTARGLGYTF. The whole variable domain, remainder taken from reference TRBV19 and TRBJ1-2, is DGGITQSPKYLFRKEGQNVTLSCEQNLNHDAMYWYRQDPGQGLRLIYYSQIVNDFQKGDIAEGYSVSREKKESFPLTVTSAQKNPTAFYLCASTYSSTARGLGYTFGSGTRLTVV.

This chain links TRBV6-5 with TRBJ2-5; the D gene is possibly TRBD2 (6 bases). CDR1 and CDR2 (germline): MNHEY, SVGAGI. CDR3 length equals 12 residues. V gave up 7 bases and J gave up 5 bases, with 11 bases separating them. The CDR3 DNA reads TGTGCCAGCACGGGGAGCGGGGAGACCCAGTACTTC. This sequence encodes CASTGSGETQYF.

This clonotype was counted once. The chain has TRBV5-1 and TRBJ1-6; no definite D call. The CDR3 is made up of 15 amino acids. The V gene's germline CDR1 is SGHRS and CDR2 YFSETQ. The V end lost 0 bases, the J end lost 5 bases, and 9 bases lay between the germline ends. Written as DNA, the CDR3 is TGCGCCAGCAGCTTGGTATGGGGTGATAATTCACCCCTCCACTTT. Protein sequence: CASSLVWGDNSPLHF.